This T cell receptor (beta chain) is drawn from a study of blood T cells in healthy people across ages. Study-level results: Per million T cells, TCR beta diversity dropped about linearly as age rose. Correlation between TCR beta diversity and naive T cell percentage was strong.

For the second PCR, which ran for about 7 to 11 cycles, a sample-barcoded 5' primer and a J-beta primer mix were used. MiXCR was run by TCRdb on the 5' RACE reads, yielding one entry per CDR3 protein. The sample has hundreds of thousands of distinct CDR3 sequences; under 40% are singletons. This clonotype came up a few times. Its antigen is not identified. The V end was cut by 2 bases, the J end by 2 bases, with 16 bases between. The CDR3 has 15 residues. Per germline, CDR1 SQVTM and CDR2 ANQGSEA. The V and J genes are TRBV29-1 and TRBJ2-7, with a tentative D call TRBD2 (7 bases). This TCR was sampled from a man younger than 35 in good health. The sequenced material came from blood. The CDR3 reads CSVEPLVGGAYEQYF. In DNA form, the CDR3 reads TGCAGCGTTGAACCGCTCGTAGGGGGGGCCTACGAGCAGTACTTC.